This T cell receptor beta chain stems from a study of T cell clonotyping in hematopoietic cell transplantation. CDR1 is SGDLS, CDR2 YYNGEE, per germline. The CDR3 loop spans 13 amino acids. V lost 0 bases and J lost 8, with 8 bases in between. Concerning this clone itself: Its antigen is as yet unknown.

Blood collection times were about day -28 and days 30, 100, 180 posttransplant. The protocol was immunoSEQ multiplex PCR, while the TCRdb copy is restricted to in-frame clones and leaves out a portion. The sample contains under 5,000 clones, about 95% of which appear only once. Broader study findings: Recipient TCR diversity dropped after transplant; expanded clonotypes rose from day 30 to 180. No sorting was done, leaving CD4 and CD8 contributions mixed.

The receptor comes from a male patient aged 60 to 75 who had an allogeneic stem cell transplant from a related donor, so the T cells may come from the graft donor. Some clones in this sample may be carry-over from other donors' samples. The rearrangement uses TRBV9 and TRBJ2-2; maybe TRBD2 (5 bases). The sequences come from PBMCs, collected 180 days after allogeneic stem cell transplant. The CDR3 coding sequence is TGTGCCAGCAGCGTAGACGGGGAAGGGGAGCTGTTTTTT. Amino acids: CASSVDGEGELFF.